These 5 T cell receptor beta chains were sequenced from one sample in a study of beta chain features in type 1 diabetes. Reverse transcribing all isolated RNA meant expressed TCRB transcripts were sequenced. Here immunoSEQ multiplex PCR was the method, and the copy in TCRdb shows in-frame clones only, minus some. The sample gives some 900,000 clones, 15% to 20% of which show up once; 0.023% is in the top ten. Input material: naive CD4+ T cells from blood. The receptors originated from a woman younger than 30 in good health.

This clone showed up just a few times. The J gene is TRBJ1-2, the V gene TRBV4-1, with unresolved D. The CDR3 has 15 amino acids. Trimming shortened V by 1 base and J by 5 bases, and 14 bases separated the two germline ends. The germline V gene encodes CDR1 MGHRA and CDR2 YSYEKL. For the CDR3, the DNA is TGCGCCAGCAGCCAAGGCAGACTAGGGCCATATGGCTACACCTTC. Its protein is CASSQGRLGPYGYTF.

The chain has TRBV7-2 and TRBJ1-2; D not certain. Trimming left V 5 bases short and J 0 bases short, with 10 bases between. The CDR3 is 14 residues long. CDR1 and CDR2 (germline): SGHTA, FQGNSA. The CDR3 bases are TGTGCCAGCAGCGCGTTTTCACCTAACTATGGCTACACCTTC. This translates into CASSAFSPNYGYTF.

V usage is TRBV20-1 and J usage is TRBJ2-2; D remains ambiguous. The germline gives CDR1 DFQATT, CDR2 SNEGSKA (reference sequence). The CDR3 consists of 11 residues. Between the trimmed V and J ends, which lost 5 bases and 2 bases, there was a span of 3 bases. The CDR3, as DNA: TGCAGTGCTGTAAACACCGGGGAGCTGTTTTTT. Translation gives CSAVNTGELFF.

In this sample, this clone turned up a few times. V usage is TRBV5-4 and J usage is TRBJ2-3; D is unresolved. V was trimmed by 3 bases and J by 2 bases, leaving 13 bases between them. The CDR3 runs to 15 residues. Germline V gene sequence: CDR1 SGHNT, CDR2 YYREEE (reference sequence). The CDR3, as DNA: TGTGCCAGCAGCTCCAAGGGTTTAGACACAGATACGCAGTATTTT. Residues: CASSSKGLDTDTQYF.

The rearrangement uses TRBV2 and TRBJ2-7; 9 bases line up with TRBD2. CDR1 and CDR2 (germline): SNHLY, FYNNEI. With V trimmed by 2 bases and J by 3 bases, 5 bases remained unmatched. The CDR3 is 15 amino acids. DNA for the CDR3: TGTGCCAGCAGTGAACTACTAGCGGGTATCTACGAGCAGTACTTC. It yields the protein CASSELLAGIYEQYF.